The T cell receptor beta chain under discussion was sequenced for a study of T cells in Graves' hyperthyroidism and ophthalmopathy. This clonotype was found many times. Its antigen is unknown. Template material for amplifying TCR beta CDR3 regions consisted of RNA transcripts. A set of HTBI primers served as the primers for a first-round RT-PCR of the TCR CDR3. TCRdb used MiXCR to reprocess the multiplex PCR reads, holding one entry per CDR3 protein. The table shows around 600,000 distinct CDR3 sequences, with approximately 15% occurring only once. Study findings and constraints: Most expanded thyroid clonotypes above 0.001 also appeared in blood.

Source material: blood. This TCR was recovered from a woman in her 50s with Graves' ophthalmopathy.

CDR3 region: CAKTRTPKETQYF. The CDR3, as DNA: TGTGCCAAGACAAGGACTCCGAAAGAGACCCAGTACTTC. V and J are TRBV19 and TRBJ2-5; D is possibly TRBD2 (5 bases). This CDR3 is 13 amino acids long. Germline V gives CDR1 LNHDA, CDR2 SQIVND (reference sequence). The V and J ends lost 10 bases and 3 bases respectively, with 15 bases between them.